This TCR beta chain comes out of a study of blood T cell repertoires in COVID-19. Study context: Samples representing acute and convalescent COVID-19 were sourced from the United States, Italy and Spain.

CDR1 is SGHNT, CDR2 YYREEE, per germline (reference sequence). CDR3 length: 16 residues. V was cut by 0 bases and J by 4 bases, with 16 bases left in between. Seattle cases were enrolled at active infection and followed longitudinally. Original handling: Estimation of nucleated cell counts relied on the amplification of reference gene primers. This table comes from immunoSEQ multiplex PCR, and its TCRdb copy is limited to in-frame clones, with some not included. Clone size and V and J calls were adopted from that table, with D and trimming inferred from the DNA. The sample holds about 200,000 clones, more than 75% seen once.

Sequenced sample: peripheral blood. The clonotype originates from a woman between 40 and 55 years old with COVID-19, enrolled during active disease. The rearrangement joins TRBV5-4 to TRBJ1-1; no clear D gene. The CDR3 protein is CASSLDRSLGITEAFF. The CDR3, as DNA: TGTGCCAGCAGCTTGGATAGGTCTCTAGGAATCACTGAAGCTTTCTTT.